Here is one T cell receptor beta chain with its context. What it recognizes is unknown. The data were taken from a study of siplizumab effects on memory and regulatory T cells. Broader study findings: Memory cells seemed less diverse than naive T cells, which also seemed major contributors to the alloresponse.

TCRdb keeps only in-frame clones here, not all; method: immunoSEQ multiplex PCR. The sample has approximately 92,000 clones; roughly 94% are singletons. The sequencing sample was made of non-Treg CD4+ T cells sorted from blood. The receptor was derived from a human donor in good health.

CDR3 loop: CASGSPQGVHEQYF. The DNA for the CDR3 is TGTGCTAGTGGCTCCCCACAGGGGGTTCACGAGCAGTACTTC. This chain joins TRBV12-5 and TRBJ2-7; 8 bases match TRBD1. The CDR3 contains 14 residues. Germline assignment: CDR1 LGHNT and CDR2 FRNRAP. The trim removed 6 bases at V and 5 bases at J, leaving 9 bases unmatched.